The 6 T cell receptor beta chains below come from one sample, sequenced in a study of T cell changes during pregnancy in multiple sclerosis. Method: immunoSEQ multiplex PCR; TCRdb's copy keeps in-frame clones and lacks some. Of around 50,000 clones listed, 80% to 90% are singletons. The sequencing here drew on CD8+ T cells from peripheral blood mononuclear cells, taken in the second trimester of pregnancy. These receptors originate from a female donor with multiple sclerosis, enrolled in a pregnancy study.

This CDR3 reads CAWSAGTDTEAFF. Here the CDR3 DNA reads TGTGCCTGGAGTGCTGGGACAGACACTGAAGCTTTCTTT. The genes are TRBV30 and TRBJ1-1; TRBD1 matches 7 bases. Germline CDR1 reads GTSNPN; CDR2 reads SVGIG (reference sequence). V lost 1 base to trimming and J lost 3 bases; unmatched junction nucleotides: 2. The CDR3 sequence is 13 residues long.

The rearrangement uses TRBV4-1 and TRBJ1-5; D not resolved. CDR3 size: 13 residues. CDR1 is MGHRA and CDR2 is YSYEKL in the germline V gene. V gave up 1 base and J gave up 4 bases, with 5 bases separating them. CDR3 sequence: CASSQGENQPQHF. The CDR3 nucleotides are TGCGCCAGCAGCCAAGGGGAGAATCAGCCCCAGCATTTT.

This chain uses TRBV21-1 with TRBJ2-7; TRBD1 was called by the table and not checked on the DNA. TRBV21-1 counts as a pseudogene. The CDR3 is made up of 12 amino acids. Here the CDR3 reads CASSKVIGQGPF. CDR3 nucleotides: TGTGCCAGCAGCAAAGTAATAGGACAGGGACCCTTC.

The V gene is TRBV19, the J gene TRBJ1-2; D gene ambiguous. The V gene lost 3 bases and the J gene lost 5 bases, with 7 bases spanning the gap. The germline V gene has CDR1 LNHDA and CDR2 SQIVND (reference sequence). The CDR3 extends over 12 amino acids. CDR3 DNA: TGTGCCAGTAGTATCGGGGAGTATGGCTACACCTTC. Translation gives CASSIGEYGYTF.

The genes are TRBV12-2 and TRBJ2-3; the D call of TRBD1 is as the table states it, not checked on the DNA. TRBV12-2 is a listed pseudogene. This CDR3 has 14 amino acids. The CDR3, as DNA: TGTGCAAGTCGCTTAACAGGGGGCACAGATACGCAGTATTTT. Amino acid sequence: CASRLTGGTDTQYF.

This chain links TRBV28 with TRBJ2-4; tentative D call: TRBD2 (6 bases). Germline CDR1 reads MDHEN; CDR2 reads SYDVKM. This CDR3 comprises 13 residues. The V end was cut by 2 bases, the J end by 8 bases, with 10 bases between. Written as DNA, the CDR3 is TGTGCCAGCAGTTTAGGAGGGGAGGACATTCAGTACTTC. Translating gives CASSLGGEDIQYF.